This is a list of T cell receptor beta chains from one sample in a study of T cells after yellow fever vaccination. One entry per CDR3 protein, called by TCRdb with MiXCR from the 5' RACE reads. The data show around 530,000 distinct CDR3 sequences, less than 20% seen once. The sample in question was PBMCs, obtained 5 days after the first yellow fever vaccination. The receptors were gathered from a man in his late teens or twenties who received the YFV17D yellow fever vaccine. The CDR3 runs from the conserved cysteine through the conserved F or W. The D gene is left open where the match is weak. Only some rows state a clone size, as once, few, many or a class for expanded clones.

CDR3aa	CDR3nt	j_gene	v_gene	abundance	d_gene
CASSQDTTRTGELFF	TGTGCCAGCAGCCAAGATACGACCAGGACCGGGGAGCTGTTTTTT	TRBJ2-2	TRBV3-1	few	NA
CASSHLAGTSGGETQYF	TGTGCCAGCAGCCACCTCGCCGGGACTAGCGGGGGAGAGACCCAGTACTTC	TRBJ2-5	TRBV3-1	NA	TRBD2
CASSSYQDTGELFF	TGTGCCAGCAGCTCCTATCAGGACACCGGGGAGCTGTTTTTT	TRBJ2-2	TRBV7-2	few	NA
CATRGRITDTQYF	TGTGCCACCAGAGGGCGGATCACAGATACGCAGTATTTT	TRBJ2-3	TRBV24-1	NA	NA
CASSQGYERGVYNEQFF	TGTGCCAGCAGCCAAGGGTATGAGCGGGGGGTATACAATGAGCAGTTCTTC	TRBJ2-1	TRBV3-1	NA	TRBD2
CASSRWTGGTYEQYF	TGTGCCAGCAGCCGCTGGACAGGGGGGACCTACGAGCAGTACTTC	TRBJ2-7	TRBV12-3/TRBV12-4	many	TRBD1
CATSPGALAGDEQYF	TGTGCCACCAGTCCCGGGGCCCTAGCGGGGGACGAGCAGTACTTC	TRBJ2-7	TRBV15	few	TRBD2
CSVPGVEGPAFF	TGCAGCGTCCCAGGGGTGGAGGGTCCGGCTTTCTTT	TRBJ1-1	TRBV29-1	NA	NA
CASSDLTGDTQYF	TGTGCCAGCAGCGATCTGACAGGCGATACGCAGTATTTT	TRBJ2-3	TRBV6-6	NA	NA
CASSSREIGGNEQFF	TGTGCCAGCAGCTCACGGGAGATCGGGGGCAATGAGCAGTTCTTC	TRBJ2-1	TRBV5-6	few	NA
CASSQPVTGTENEKLFF	TGTGCCAGCAGCCAGCCAGTTACTGGGACAGAAAATGAAAAACTGTTTTTT	TRBJ1-4	TRBV3-1	NA	TRBD1
CSASKASGGQETQYF	TGCAGTGCTAGTAAGGCTAGCGGGGGGCAAGAGACCCAGTACTTC	TRBJ2-5	TRBV20-1	few	TRBD2
CSTSGGEGTEAFF	TGCAGTACCAGCGGGGGGGAGGGCACTGAAGCTTTCTTT	TRBJ1-1	TRBV20-1	NA	NA
CASSPGISGVTQYF	TGTGCCAGCAGCCCCGGGATTAGCGGGGTAACGCAGTATTTT	TRBJ2-3	TRBV7-3	NA	TRBD2
CASSLLQLMNTEAFF	TGTGCCAGCAGCTTATTACAGCTGATGAACACTGAAGCTTTCTTT	TRBJ1-1	TRBV5-6	NA	NA
CASSPGGTSGGPGAMLSYEQYF	TGTGCCAGCAGCCCTGGTGGGACTAGCGGGGGGCCGGGTGCGATGCTCTCCTACGAGCAGTACTTC	TRBJ2-7	TRBV13	NA	TRBD2
CASSLAEAFF	TGTGCCAGCAGCTTAGCTGAAGCTTTCTTT	TRBJ1-1	TRBV7-2	many	NA
CASSPPAGNSPLHF	TGCGCCAGCAGCCCTCCGGCGGGGAATTCACCCCTCCACTTT	TRBJ1-6	TRBV5-1	few	NA
CATSRDRATNEKLFF	TGTGCCACCAGCAGAGACAGAGCAACTAATGAAAAACTGTTTTTT	TRBJ1-4	TRBV15	few	NA
CASSVGLAGGTDTQYF	TGTGCCAGCAGCGTAGGACTAGCGGGGGGCACAGATACGCAGTATTTT	TRBJ2-3	TRBV9	NA	TRBD2
CASSLGTGGLVEQYF	TGTGCCAGCAGTTTAGGGACAGGGGGCTTGGTCGAGCAGTACTTC	TRBJ2-7	TRBV27	NA	TRBD1
CASSYPLEGGTRAFF	TGTGCCAGCAGTTACCCCCTCGAAGGCGGGACAAGAGCTTTCTTT	TRBJ1-1	TRBV6-2/TRBV6-3	few	NA
CASKGASDGETQYF	TGTGCCTCCAAGGGGGCTAGCGATGGAGAGACCCAGTACTTC	TRBJ2-5	TRBV5-4	few	NA
CASRNNYEQYF	TGTGCCAGCAGAAACAACTACGAGCAGTACTTC	TRBJ2-7	TRBV7-2	few	NA
CASSWGLTTGELFF	TGTGCCAGCAGCTGGGGACTGACCACCGGGGAGCTGTTTTTT	TRBJ2-2	TRBV5-4	many	NA
CSARSWGARATQYF	TGCAGTGCTAGATCTTGGGGGGCCAGGGCGACCCAGTACTTC	TRBJ2-5	TRBV20-1	once	NA
CASSRTGLEAFF	TGTGCCAGCTCACGGACAGGGCTTGAAGCTTTCTTT	TRBJ1-1	TRBV18	NA	TRBD1
CANDRAPNNEQFF	TGTGCCAACGACAGGGCTCCCAACAATGAGCAGTTCTTC	TRBJ2-1	TRBV2	few	TRBD1
CASSLTGGLDQPQHF	TGTGCCAGCAGTTTGACAGGGGGACTCGATCAGCCCCAGCATTTT	TRBJ1-5	TRBV12-3/TRBV12-4	few	TRBD1
CASSQDRGADTIYF	TGCGCCAGCAGCCAAGATCGGGGGGCCGACACCATATATTTT	TRBJ1-3	TRBV4-1	NA	NA
CAISESQGGYEQYF	TGTGCCATCAGTGAGTCGCAGGGGGGTTACGAGCAGTACTTC	TRBJ2-7	TRBV10-3	few	NA
CASSELAGGTNTGELFF	TGTGCCAGCAGTGAATTAGCGGGGGGCACGAACACCGGGGAGCTGTTTTTT	TRBJ2-2	TRBV27	few	TRBD2
CASSLTGRGCQETQYF	TGTGCCAGCAGCTTAACGGGGCGGGGATGTCAAGAGACCCAGTACTTC	TRBJ2-5	TRBV7-4	few	NA
CASSLGGGGPQGQFF	TGTGCCAGCAGCTTAGGTGGGGGGGGACCCCAAGGGCAGTTCTTC	TRBJ2-1	TRBV7-3	NA	TRBD2
CSASSSGGATDTQYF	TGCAGTGCTAGCTCTAGCGGGGGGGCTACAGATACGCAGTATTTT	TRBJ2-3	TRBV20-1	NA	TRBD2
CAFTPPLGLAENMDTQYF	TGTGCCTTCACCCCCCCACTGGGGCTAGCGGAAAACATGGATACGCAGTATTTT	TRBJ2-3	TRBV2	NA	TRBD2
CASSALGTSGGGRGPQYF	TGTGCCAGCAGTGCCCTGGGGACTAGCGGGGGGGGGCGAGGTCCGCAGTATTTT	TRBJ2-3	TRBV6-1	few	TRBD2
CASSLGDFSYEQYF	TGTGCCAGCAGCTTGGGGGACTTTTCCTACGAGCAGTACTTC	TRBJ2-7	TRBV5-4	once	NA